The table lists the clone carrying this T cell receptor (beta chain) with a few counts. CDR3 size: 14 residues. The junction had 6 bases not matched to a gene; V was cut back by 5 bases and J by 4 bases. Per germline, CDR1 LGHDT and CDR2 YNNKEL (reference sequence). TCRbeta library construction was performed incorporating unique molecular identifiers. In TCRdb, the PCR reads were re-called with MiXCR into one record per CDR3 protein. Among about 480,000 distinct CDR3 sequences listed, approximately 12% were seen once. This record belongs to a study of T-cell reconstitution after alpha-beta-depleted transplantation in children.

This sequence originates from a human donor who donated a stem cell graft to a child with combined immunodeficiency. This chain links TRBV3-1 with TRBJ1-1; TRBD1 matches 8 bases. The source material was PBMCs from the stem cell graft donor, sampled from the stem cell graft. The CDR3 nucleotides are TGTGCCAGCAGCGCTGAGGACAGGGCCACTGAAGCTTTCTTT. It translates to CASSAEDRATEAFF. Using reference TRBV3-1 and TRBJ1-1 for the parts outside the CDR3, the full variable domain is DTAVSQTPKYLVTQMGNDKSIKCEQNLGHDTMYWYKQDSKKFLKIMFSYNNKELIINETVPNRFSPKSPDKAHLNLHINSLELGDSAVYFCASSAEDRATEAFFGQGTRLTVV.